Each of the 19 T cell receptor beta chains below was sequenced from the same sample in a study of blood T cells in healthy people across ages. A second about 7 to 12 cycle PCR used barcoded and J-beta primers. A single record per CDR3 protein comes from TCRdb applying MiXCR to the 5' RACE reads. The profile shows hundreds of thousands of distinct CDR3 sequences, just under 25% of them singletons. This same sample was also taken into another study, of T cells of mothers and their children.

Input material: blood. Receptors were obtained from a boy between 5 and 17 years old in good health.

This clonotype was detected only a few times. The rearrangement links TRBV6-2 or TRBV6-3 to TRBJ2-1, with D perhaps matching TRBD1 (5 bases). CDR1 is MNHEY, CDR2 SVGEGT, per germline. The CDR3 consists of 16 residues. The germline V and J ends were trimmed by 3 bases and 8 bases, with 20 bases remaining between them. The CDR3, as DNA: TGTGCCAGCAGTTATTCTGGGGCTCCCAAGGCGGATGAGCAGTTCTTC. Encoded protein: CASSYSGAPKADEQFF.

The CDR3 bases are TGTGCCAGCAGCTTGGGGACTAGCGGGATTAATGAGCAGTTCTTC. This codes for CASSLGTSGINEQFF. V is TRBV5-4 and J is TRBJ2-1; 12 bases align to TRBD2. The germline V gene encodes CDR1 SGHNT and CDR2 YYREEE (reference sequence). The CDR3 consists of 15 residues. The V gene end was trimmed by 0 bases and the J gene end by 7 bases; junction bases not matched to a gene: 2.

CDR3 nucleotide sequence: TGCAGCGTTGAAGATCACAACCAGGGGGCCAACGAGCAGTACTTC. It encodes CSVEDHNQGANEQYF. The gene calls are TRBV29-1 and TRBJ2-7, with 8 bases identical to TRBD1. Unmatched junction bases numbered 9, after V lost 0 bases and J lost 5 bases. CDR1 is SQVTM and CDR2 is ANQGSEA in the germline V gene. The CDR3 length is 15 residues.

The chain employs TRBV6-6 and TRBJ1-3; D is possibly TRBD1 (5 bases). Trimming took 6 bases from V and 1 from J, leaving 7 bases between them. Per germline, CDR1 MNHNY and CDR2 SVGAGI (reference sequence). There are 13 residues in the CDR3. The CDR3 DNA is TGTGCCAGCAGGGACACTTCTGGAAACACCATATATTTT. Translated, it gives CASRDTSGNTIYF.

This clonotype was seen more than once but under ten times. The chain has TRBV7-9 and TRBJ2-5; 12 nucleotides agree with TRBD2. The J call may be in error: the DNA end matches TRBJ2-7 better. Looked up from germline, CDR1 is SEHNR and CDR2 is FQNEAQ (reference sequence). The CDR3 has 15 residues. CDR3 sequence: CASSFSGTSGYEQYF. In DNA form, the CDR3 reads TGTGCCAGCAGCTTCTCCGGGACTAGCGGGTACGAGCAGTACTTC.

This clonotype was observed a handful of times. V is TRBV7-9 and J is TRBJ2-5, with TRBD1 matching 8 bases. CDR3 length equals 15 residues. Per the germline V gene, CDR1 is SEHNR and CDR2 is FQNEAQ (reference sequence). The J segment lost 3 bases and the V segment lost 1 base, leaving 4 bases of the junction unmatched. The CDR3 nucleotides are TGTGCCAGCAGCTTAGGACAGGGGTTGAAAGAGACCCAGTACTTC. Protein: CASSLGQGLKETQYF.

V usage is TRBV12-3 or TRBV12-4 and J usage is TRBJ1-1; D gene uncertain. The CDR3 totals 14 residues. V dropped 6 bases and J dropped 0 bases, with 11 bases sitting between them. For the CDR3, the DNA is TGTGCCAGCAGCACCGTTAGTCTGAACACTGAAGCTTTCTTT. This gives the protein CASSTVSLNTEAFF.

About this clonotype itself: Its ends do not fully match the called genes, so a read error is possible. The V gene is TRBV12-3 or TRBV12-4, the J gene TRBJ2-1; a weak D match, TRBD2 (5 bases). CDR3 length equals 12 residues. CDR3 in DNA: TGTGCCAGCAGTCTCAGGACTGATGAGCTGTTCTTC. Its protein product is CASSLRTDELFF.

The rearrangement links TRBV7-8 to TRBJ2-2; no clear D. Between the trimmed V and J ends, which lost 0 bases and 11 bases, there was a span of 13 bases. The germline CDR1 and CDR2 sequences are SGHVS and FQNEAQ. CDR3 length equals 14 residues. The CDR3 DNA reads as TGTGCCAGCAGCTTAGCGCAGCTACCCGCAGAGCTGTTTTTT. Protein product: CASSLAQLPAELFF.

V is TRBV6-2 or TRBV6-3 and J is TRBJ2-4; tentatively, D is TRBD1 (6 bases). The CDR3 is 15 amino acids. V lost 2 bases to trimming and J lost 9 bases, with 17 bases between them. Per germline, CDR1 MNHEY and CDR2 SVGEGT. The CDR3 here is CASSYEQGAIIIQYF. CDR3 coding DNA: TGTGCCAGCAGTTACGAACAGGGCGCTATCATCATTCAGTACTTC.

The rearrangement links TRBV9 to TRBJ1-1; possible D gene TRBD1, 6 bases. This CDR3 contains 16 residues. CDR1 and CDR2 (germline): SGDLS, YYNGEE. Trimming pared 0 bases from V and 0 bases from J, leaving 12 bases between. The CDR3 coding sequence is TGTGCCAGCAGCGTAGGGGGAGGACAGTTGAACACTGAAGCTTTCTTT. Translated: CASSVGGGQLNTEAFF.

This clonotype was seen only a few times. V usage is TRBV6-5 and J usage is TRBJ2-5; TRBD2 aligns across 7 bases. CDR3 length: 15 amino acids. The V segment lost 8 bases and the J segment 4 bases; nucleotides outside the gene matches: 13. Germline V gene lookup returns CDR1 MNHEY and CDR2 SVGAGI. CDR3 sequence: CASPPLPGGRETQYF. As DNA, the CDR3 is TGTGCCAGCCCGCCCTTGCCGGGAGGAAGAGAGACCCAGTACTTC.

In this sample, this clonotype turned up a few times. The CDR3 end shows no conserved phenylalanine or tryptophan, and so a read error is likely. The chain uses TRBV3-1 and TRBJ2-7; TRBD2 aligns across 8 bases. With 1 base clipped from V and 6 bases from J, the junction kept 8 bases outside the gene matches. The V gene's germline CDR1 is LGHDT and CDR2 YNNKEL (reference sequence). There are 15 residues in the CDR3. CDR3 sequence reads: CASSQGTGGPFEQYI. CDR3 in DNA: TGTGCCAGCAGCCAAGGTACGGGAGGGCCTTTCGAGCAGTACATC.

This clonotype was found a few times. The V gene is TRBV11-2, the J gene TRBJ2-5; D possibly uses TRBD1 or TRBD2 (6 bases each). The CDR3 covers 16 residues. The germline CDR1 and CDR2 sequences are SGHAT and FQNNGV. Trimming took 5 bases from V and 4 from J, leaving 20 bases between them. CDR3 sequence (DNA): TGTGCCAGCAGCCTTCCACAAGGGAAGGGGGGAGAGACCCAGTACTTC. It codes for CASSLPQGKGGETQYF.

This clonotype was picked up a small number of times. V is TRBV5-1 and J is TRBJ2-3, with D unresolved. V was shortened by 7 bases and J by 0 bases, with 15 bases between the two germline ends. This CDR3 comprises 15 residues. CDR1 and CDR2 from the germline V gene are SGHRS and YFSETQ. As DNA, the CDR3 is TGCGCCAGCCGACTGCGAGTGACGAGCACAGATACGCAGTATTTT. It is translated as CASRLRVTSTDTQYF. Full variable domain (remainder filled in from reference TRBV5-1 and TRBJ2-3): KAGVTQTPRYLIKTRGQQVTLSCSPISGHRSVSWYQQTPGQGLQFLFEYFSETQRNKGNFPGRFSGRQFSNSRSEMNVSTLELGDSALYLCASRLRVTSTDTQYFGPGTRLTVL.

This clonotype was counted between two and nine times. V and J are TRBV29-1 and TRBJ2-3; D not resolved. There are 13 residues in the CDR3. Trimming left V 4 bases short and J 2 bases short, with 10 bases between. Germline V gene sequence: CDR1 SQVTM, CDR2 ANQGSEA. The CDR3 nucleotides are TGCAGCGTTGTCGAGTTCAACACAGATACGCAGTATTTT. Its translation is CSVVEFNTDTQYF.

This sequence joins TRBV29-1 and TRBJ1-1; no definite D call. This CDR3 region has 10 residues. Trimming cost V 5 bases and J 4 bases, with 5 bases left between them. Looked up from germline, CDR1 is SQVTM and CDR2 is ANQGSEA. In DNA, the CDR3 is TGCAGCGTTTCGGTCACTGAAGCTTTCTTT. Amino acid sequence: CSVSVTEAFF.

The CDR3 loop is CASSNTGGRGTEAFF. In nucleotides, the CDR3 is TGTGCCAGCAGTAATACAGGGGGCCGGGGCACTGAAGCTTTCTTT. The chain couples TRBV6-6 to TRBJ1-1; the match to TRBD1 covers 9 bases. The CDR3 is made up of 15 amino acids. J lost 4 bases, V lost 5 bases, and 8 bases had no gene match. Looked up from germline, CDR1 is MNHNY and CDR2 is SVGAGI (reference sequence).

Regarding this clonotype: One junction end does not reproduce the germline sequence, and a read error may be involved. This chain connects TRBV7-8 to TRBJ1-4; D is possibly TRBD1 (6 bases). The CDR3 is made up of 14 amino acids. The germline V gene has CDR1 SGHVS and CDR2 FQNEAQ. In nucleotides, the CDR3 is TGTGCCAGCAGCCCCAGGGGTACTAATGAAAAACCGTTTTTT. It codes for CASSPRGTNEKPFF.